This TCR beta chain was observed in a study of CD8 T cells in Susac syndrome. At the level of the study: Treatment at blood withdrawal was none, corticosteroids, or intravenous immunoglobulin alone in Susac syndrome patients.

Random hexamers primed reverse transcription of about 0.5 to 1 ug RNA. TCR beta CDR3 was amplified by immunoSEQ multiplex PCR. This amplification extended across 54 Vbeta and 13 Jbeta segments. MiXCR, applied by TCRdb to the immunoSEQ multiplex PCR reads, yields one record per CDR3 protein. The sample has around 170,000 distinct CDR3 sequences, approximately 94% seen once; the top ten hold roughly 0.093%. CD8+ and CD4+ blood T cells underwent TCR beta sequencing. This TCR came from a human donor with Susac syndrome. The sequencing input was CD4+ T cells from PBMCs.

CDR3 region: CASGLHPSRRGGELFF. CDR3 DNA: TGTGCTAGTGGTTTGCACCCGTCCAGGAGGGGAGGGGAGCTGTTTTTT. This chain uses TRBV12-5 with TRBJ2-2, with D possibly TRBD2 on 6 matching bases. V was cut by 2 bases and J by 8 bases, with 18 bases left in between. The germline V gene has CDR1 LGHNT and CDR2 FRNRAP. The CDR3 contains 16 residues.